The clone carrying this TCR beta chain was counted between two and nine times. Study processing details: Reference gene primer amplification gave estimated nucleated cell counts. Assay used: immunoSEQ multiplex PCR; TCRdb lists only in-frame clones, some missing. The DNA was the basis for D and trimming; V, J and clone size are from that table. The repertoire includes more than 100,000 clones, about 80% of them detected once, and 12% sits in the top ten. The CDR3 length is 13 residues. Germline CDR1 reads LGHDT; CDR2 reads YNNKEL (reference sequence). V shed 2 bases and J shed 3 bases, with 7 bases lying between them. This sample stems from a study of blood T cell repertoires in COVID-19. Study information: PBMCs, B-cell-depleted T cells, or T cells provided the cDNA or gDNA that made up the material.

Sequencing was done on a sample of peripheral blood. The clonotype originates from a human donor in a cohort sampled during active COVID-19. The chain is built from TRBV3-1 (or the pseudogene TRBV3-2) and TRBJ1-2; the D is unclear. The CDR3 DNA follows: TGTGCCAGCAGCCAATCGACTGACTATGGCTACACCTTC. This sequence encodes CASSQSTDYGYTF.